This T cell receptor beta chain was captured in a study of neurological immune-mediated disorders (dated by TCRdb to the late 2010s). Some background on the complete study: Using UMI-based sequencing, the study compared peripheral blood TCR-beta repertoires from patients with HTLV-I-associated myelopathy (HAM/TSP), patients with multiple sclerosis, and healthy controls. The roughly 110 TCR-beta libraries covered PBMC samples along with longitudinal samples, technical triplicates, and paired sorted CD4+ and CD8+ T-cell subsets. The cohort comprised 68 subjects: approximately 15 HAM/TSP patients, some 34 multiple sclerosis patients and 20 or so healthy controls.

Inclusive of the bounding cysteine and phenylalanine, the CDR3 is 13 residues long. The read is trimmed to its CDR3 DNA, 39 bases read in frame from base 1. Via the germline V gene, CDR1 is MDHEN and CDR2 SYDVKM. V is reduced by 8 bases and J by 7 bases, leaving a spacing of 18 bases between them. cDNA was synthesized by template-switch 5'RACE using a primer carrying a 10-nucleotide random unique molecular identifier by which each TCR transcript was tagged. Every sequencing run covered 15-18 subjects and yielded more than 200 million TCR-beta sequences. The RNeasy kit was used to extract total RNA. The KAPA Real-time Library Amplification kit was used to amplify TCR-beta VDJ regions with primers for the TCR constant region and the 5'RACE anchor. Sample indexes and Illumina adaptors were added in a first PCR, after which library yield was increased in a second PCR. After purification with Ampure beads, the TCR product of roughly 650 bp was size-selected on a 2% E-gel SizeSelection system. Before pooling, library quality was assessed on a Bioanalyzer, concentration was determined with Qubit, and library quantification was performed with the Kapa Library Quantification kit. Libraries were sequenced paired-end 2 x 150 bp on an Illumina HiSeq 2500. To increase sequence diversity, roughly 24-32% phiX was spiked into each library pool. The authors' pipeline ran thus. Quality-filtered reads were processed with the UMI-based MiGEC pipeline, which removed over 75% of raw TCR sequences during error correction. VDJ genes were aligned to IMGT germline references, and each clonotype was defined by a unique CDR3 amino acid sequence together with V-J genes. Clonal expansion, Shannon diversity and CDR3 relatedness (CalcPairwiseDistances, ClusterSamples) were evaluated with VDJtools, and phylogenetic trees were built with CLCbio workbench. Using coefficient-of-variation modelling across technical triplicates, the study counted a clone as expanded if it had at least 8 unique UMIs. TCRdb's own reprocessing of the public reads used fastp at Q25 and MiXCR and kept productive beta chains. Rows matching on CDR3 protein sequence are summarized as one entry with the most common DNA and genes. TCRdb's processing, not the authors', yielded these V and J calls. This sample has under 40,000 distinct CDR3 sequences in its table, and almost 7.5% of those were observed once. Of the sample, 5.7% is held by the ten largest clones.

The sample holds many counts of this clonotype. Its specific antigen is unknown. Within one base of it there is no much larger clone, and no base qualities were kept. The healthy controls were volunteers from a blood bank in Maryland, USA. Sorted-subset TCR libraries were prepared from approximately 1 million sorted CD4+ or CD8+ T cells. Peripheral blood was subjected to Ficoll-Hypaque density gradient centrifugation to isolate PBMCs, which were then cryopreserved in liquid nitrogen. The study also sequenced paired sorted CD4+ and CD8+ subsets from healthy controls, HAM/TSP patients and MS patients. The investigation overall reported the following: Expanded clones from different subjects shared no identical CDR3 amino acid sequences, which suggests that TCR-beta repertoires were private in all groups. TCR clonal expansion was highest in HAM/TSP patients and lowest in MS patients, with MS patients falling below even healthy controls.

The TCR sequence derives from a middle-aged man in good health. The sequenced sample was CD4+ T cells from blood. The rearrangement joined TRBV28 to TRBJ2-7; the D call is tentative, TRBD1 or TRBD2, as each matches 5 bases. This receptor carries the CDR3 CASEGAGLREQYF. The nucleotides are TGTGCCAGCGAGGGCGCAGGGCTAAGGGAGCAGTACTTC.